Below are 5 T cell receptor beta chains sequenced from a single sample in a study of T cell changes during pregnancy in multiple sclerosis. Clones were read by immunoSEQ multiplex PCR, and TCRdb kept only the in-frame ones, dropping some. The sample lists about 31,000 clones, about 88% seen once, with about 5.8% in the top ten. This specimen consisted of CD8+ T cells from peripheral blood mononuclear cells, obtained in the second trimester of pregnancy. The source of these receptors is a female donor with multiple sclerosis, enrolled in a pregnancy study.

The chain is built from TRBV4-3 and TRBJ2-3, with 10 bases lining up with TRBD2. The germline CDR1 and CDR2 sequences are LGHNA and YSLEER. This CDR3 spans 18 amino acids. V dropped 2 bases and J dropped 3; count of bases not matched to a gene: 11. In DNA, the CDR3 is TGCGCCAGCAGCCAATGGAGGAGCGGGAGGGCCAAAACAGATACGCAGTATTTT. Residues: CASSQWRSGRAKTDTQYF.

This chain uses TRBV4-1 with TRBJ1-6; D is uncertain. V was trimmed by 1 base and J by 6 bases, leaving 7 bases between them. This CDR3 comprises 14 residues. Germline loops: CDR1 MGHRA, CDR2 YSYEKL. For the CDR3, the DNA is TGCGCCAGCAGCCAAGGGGGAGCTAATTCACCCCTCCACTTT. Translated, it gives CASSQGGANSPLHF.

The chain uses TRBV9 and TRBJ2-5; D perhaps matches TRBD1 (6 bases). The V end was cut by 4 bases, the J end by 0 bases, with 13 bases between. The CDR3 consists of 15 residues. Per the germline V gene, CDR1 is SGDLS and CDR2 is YYNGEE. The chain's CDR3 is CASSLRGQNQETQYF. CDR3 in DNA: TGTGCCAGCAGCCTCCGTGGACAGAACCAAGAGACCCAGTACTTC.

This rearrangement joins TRBV4-3 to TRBJ2-1; D is possibly TRBD2 (7 bases). Trimming cost V 2 bases and J 4 bases, with 15 bases left between them. The CDR3 runs to 16 residues. Germline V gene lookup returns CDR1 LGHNA and CDR2 YSLEER. CDR3 in DNA: TGCGCCAGCAGCCAAAAAGGGGGGGAGGGATACAATGAGCAGTTCTTC. It is translated as CASSQKGGEGYNEQFF.

The chain is built from TRBV10-2 and TRBJ1-1, with D possibly being TRBD1 (5 bases). V was pared by 6 bases and J by 4 bases, with 9 bases between. Germline CDR1 reads WSHSY; CDR2 reads SAAADI. CDR3 size: 12 residues. The CDR3 DNA reads as TGCGCCAGCAGAGACCAGGGCACTGAAGCTTTCTTT. Translation: CASRDQGTEAFF.